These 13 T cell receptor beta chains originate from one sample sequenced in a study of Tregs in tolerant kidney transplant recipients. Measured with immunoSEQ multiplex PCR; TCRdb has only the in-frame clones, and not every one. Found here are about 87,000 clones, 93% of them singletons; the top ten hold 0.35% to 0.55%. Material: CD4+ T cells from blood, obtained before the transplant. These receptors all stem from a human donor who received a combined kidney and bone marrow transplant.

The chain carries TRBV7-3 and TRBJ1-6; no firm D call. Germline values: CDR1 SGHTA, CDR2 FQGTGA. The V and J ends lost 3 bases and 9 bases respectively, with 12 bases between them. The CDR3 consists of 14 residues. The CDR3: CASSFNGEGSPLHF. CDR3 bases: TGTGCCAGCAGCTTTAACGGGGAAGGTTCACCCCTCCACTTT.

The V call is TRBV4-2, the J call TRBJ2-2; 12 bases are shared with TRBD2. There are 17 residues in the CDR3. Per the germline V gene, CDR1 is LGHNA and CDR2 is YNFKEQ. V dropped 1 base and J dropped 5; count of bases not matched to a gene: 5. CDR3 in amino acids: CASSQASGRAETGELFF. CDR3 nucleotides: TGTGCCAGCAGCCAAGCTAGCGGGAGGGCCGAAACCGGGGAGCTGTTTTTT.

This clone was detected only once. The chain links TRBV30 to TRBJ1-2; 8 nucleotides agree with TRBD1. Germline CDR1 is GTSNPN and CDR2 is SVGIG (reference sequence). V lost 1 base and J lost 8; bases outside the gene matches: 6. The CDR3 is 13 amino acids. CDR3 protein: CAWSATGEGGYTF. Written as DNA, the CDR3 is TGTGCCTGGAGTGCGACAGGGGAGGGAGGCTACACCTTC.

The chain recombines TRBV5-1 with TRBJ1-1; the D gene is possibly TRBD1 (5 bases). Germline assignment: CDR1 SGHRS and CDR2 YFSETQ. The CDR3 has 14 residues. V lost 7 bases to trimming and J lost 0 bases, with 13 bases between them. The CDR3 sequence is CASSKGTMNTEAFF. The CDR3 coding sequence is TGCGCCAGCTCAAAGGGGACTATGAACACTGAAGCTTTCTTT.

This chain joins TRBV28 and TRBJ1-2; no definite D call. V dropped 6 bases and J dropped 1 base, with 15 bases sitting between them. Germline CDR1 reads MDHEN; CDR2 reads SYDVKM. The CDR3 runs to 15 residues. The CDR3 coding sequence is TGTGCCAGCAGCCCCGACGGGAATTTTAACTATGGCTACACCTTC. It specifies CASSPDGNFNYGYTF.

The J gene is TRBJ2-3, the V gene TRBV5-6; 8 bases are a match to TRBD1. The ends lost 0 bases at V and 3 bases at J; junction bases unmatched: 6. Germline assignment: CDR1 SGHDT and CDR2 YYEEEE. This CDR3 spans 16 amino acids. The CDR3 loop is CASSLAAGGGTDTQYF. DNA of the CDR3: TGTGCCAGCAGCTTGGCGGCAGGGGGCGGAACAGATACGCAGTATTTT.

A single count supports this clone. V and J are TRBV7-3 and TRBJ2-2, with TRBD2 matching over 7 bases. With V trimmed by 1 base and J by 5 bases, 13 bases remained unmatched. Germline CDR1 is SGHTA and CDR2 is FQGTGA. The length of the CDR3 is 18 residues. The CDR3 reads CASSLIPVGGRGTGELFF. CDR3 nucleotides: TGTGCCAGCAGCTTAATTCCGGTGGGCGGGAGAGGAACCGGGGAGCTGTTTTTT.

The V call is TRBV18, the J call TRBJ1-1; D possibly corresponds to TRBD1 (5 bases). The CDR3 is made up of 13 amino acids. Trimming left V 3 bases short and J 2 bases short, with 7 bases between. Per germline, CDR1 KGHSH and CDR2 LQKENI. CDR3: CASSPDINTEAFF. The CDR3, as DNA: TGTGCCAGCTCACCGGACATAAACACTGAAGCTTTCTTT.

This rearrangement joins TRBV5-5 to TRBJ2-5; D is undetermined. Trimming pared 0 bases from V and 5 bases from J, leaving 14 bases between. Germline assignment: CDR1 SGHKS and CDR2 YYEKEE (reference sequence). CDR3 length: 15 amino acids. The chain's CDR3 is CASSLVTVMLETQYF. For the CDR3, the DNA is TGTGCCAGCAGCTTGGTTACAGTAATGCTTGAGACCCAGTACTTC.

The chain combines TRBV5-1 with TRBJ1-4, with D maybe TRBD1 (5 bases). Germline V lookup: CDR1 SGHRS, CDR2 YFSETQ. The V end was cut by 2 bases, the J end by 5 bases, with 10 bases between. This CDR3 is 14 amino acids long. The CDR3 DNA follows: TGCGCCAGCAGCTTCCGGGGGGTCAATGAAAAACTGTTTTTT. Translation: CASSFRGVNEKLFF.

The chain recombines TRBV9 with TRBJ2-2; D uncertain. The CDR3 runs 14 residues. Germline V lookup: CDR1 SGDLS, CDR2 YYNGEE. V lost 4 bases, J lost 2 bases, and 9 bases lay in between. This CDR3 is CASSQLTNTGELFF. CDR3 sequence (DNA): TGTGCCAGCAGCCAACTTACCAACACCGGGGAGCTGTTTTTT.

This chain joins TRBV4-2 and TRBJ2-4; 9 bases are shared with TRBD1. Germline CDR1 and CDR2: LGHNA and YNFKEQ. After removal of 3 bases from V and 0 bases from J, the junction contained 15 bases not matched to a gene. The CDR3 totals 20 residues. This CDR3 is CASSHILRDRVFLAKNIQYF. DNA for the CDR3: TGTGCCAGCAGCCATATACTCCGGGACAGGGTATTCTTAGCCAAAAACATTCAGTACTTC.

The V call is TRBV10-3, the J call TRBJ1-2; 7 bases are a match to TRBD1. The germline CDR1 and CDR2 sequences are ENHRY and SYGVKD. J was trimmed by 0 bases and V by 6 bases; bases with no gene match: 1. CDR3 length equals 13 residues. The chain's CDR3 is CAISDRANYGYTF. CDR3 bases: TGTGCCATCAGCGACAGGGCTAACTATGGCTACACCTTC.